This T cell receptor (beta chain) was captured by sequencing in a study of T and B cells in COVID-19 patients. Study information: Peripheral blood came from COVID-19 patients with active infection or after recovery.

BIOMED2 TRB-A/B primer pools were used in multiplex TRB PCR. TCRdb fed the multiplex PCR reads into MiXCR, producing one record per CDR3 protein. The sample lists about 14,000 distinct CDR3 sequences, under 30% seen once, with around 7% in the top ten. Deletions cut 0 bases from V and 15 bases from J, with 8 bases between. Germline CDR1 is LNHNV and CDR2 is YYDKDF (reference sequence). CDR3 length: 11 amino acids. Blood genomic DNA input for TRB amplification was about 240-550 ng. This clonotype qualifies as medium-sized. Source material: blood. This TCR derives from a human donor who had recovered from COVID-19. The chain has TRBV15 and TRBJ1-4, with unresolved D. The CDR3 DNA reads TGTGCCACCAGCAGAGATTGGGAGATGTTTTTT. It is translated as CATSRDWEMFF.